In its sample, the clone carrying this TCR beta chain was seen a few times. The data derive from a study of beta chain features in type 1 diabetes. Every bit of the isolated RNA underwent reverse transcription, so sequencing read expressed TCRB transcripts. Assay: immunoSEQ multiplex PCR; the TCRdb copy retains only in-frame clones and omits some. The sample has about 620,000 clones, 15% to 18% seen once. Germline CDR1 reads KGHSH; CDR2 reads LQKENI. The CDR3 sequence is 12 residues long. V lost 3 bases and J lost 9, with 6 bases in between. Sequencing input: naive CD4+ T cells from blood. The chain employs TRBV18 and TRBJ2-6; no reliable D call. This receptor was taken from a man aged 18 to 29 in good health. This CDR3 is CASSPGFNVLTF. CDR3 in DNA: TGTGCCAGCTCACCGGGATTCAACGTCCTGACTTTC. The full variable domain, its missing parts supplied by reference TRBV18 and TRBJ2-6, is NAGVMQNPRHLVRRRGQEARLRCSPMKGHSHVYWYRQLPEEGLKFMVYLQKENIIDESGMPKERFSAEFPKEGPSILRIQQVVRGDSAAYFCASSPGFNVLTFGAGSRLTVL.